A single sample is the source of the 21 T cell receptor beta chains below, sequenced in a study of response to subunit inactivated influenza vaccine. TCRdb passed the RT-PCR reads through MiXCR, listing each CDR3 protein once. The sample has around 790,000 distinct CDR3 sequences; approximately 22% are singletons. This specimen was PBMCs from blood, taken more than 4 days after vaccination. The receptor source for this set is a man between 45 and 60 years old who received an inactivated influenza vaccine.

The chain carries TRBV5-1 and TRBJ1-5; 8 bases align to TRBD1. The CDR3 length is 14 residues. From germline, CDR1 is SGHRS and CDR2 YFSETQ. V was pared by 0 bases and J by 8 bases, with 4 bases of the junction left unmatched. CDR3 bases: TGCGCCAGCAGCTTGGGGACAGGGAGAGAGCCCCAGCATTTT. Residues: CASSLGTGREPQHF.

This clonotype has more than one count but fewer than ten. The chain carries TRBV7-9 and TRBJ1-2, with no clear D. The germline V and J ends were trimmed by 2 bases and 8 bases, with 15 bases remaining between them. The CDR3 runs to 14 residues. Germline lookup yields CDR1 SEHNR and CDR2 FQNEAQ (reference sequence). The CDR3 region is CASSLTGAGIGYTF. In nucleotides, the CDR3 is TGTGCCAGCAGCTTAACCGGTGCGGGTATCGGCTACACCTTC.

The chain couples TRBV7-2 to TRBJ2-3; D unclear. In germline, CDR1 is SGHTA, CDR2 FQGNSA. V was pared by 3 bases and J by 4 bases, with 8 bases between. This CDR3 is built from 13 residues. CDR3 nucleotide sequence: TGTGCCAGCAGCTTCGTTAAGGCAGATACGCAGTATTTT. Protein: CASSFVKADTQYF.

There are a few counts of this clonotype. This rearrangement joins TRBV7-2 to TRBJ2-7, with 7 bases matching TRBD1. Per the germline V gene, CDR1 is SGHTA and CDR2 is FQGNSA. Trimming took 3 bases from V and 6 from J; bases not matched to a gene: 2. The CDR3 spans 12 residues. The CDR3 here is CASSFRGTEQYF. CDR3 in DNA: TGTGCCAGCAGCTTCAGGGGGACCGAGCAGTACTTC.

The rearrangement joins TRBV7-9 to TRBJ2-7; D might be TRBD2 (5 bases). With 3 bases removed from V and 3 bases from J, the gap between germline ends came to 12 bases. The CDR3 contains 14 residues. The germline V gene encodes CDR1 SEHNR and CDR2 FQNEAQ (reference sequence). The CDR3 nucleotides read TGTGCCAGCAGCTTTACTAGGGTCGGCTACGAGCAGTACTTC. Its protein product is CASSFTRVGYEQYF.

The rearrangement joins TRBV11-1 to TRBJ2-6; D might be TRBD2 (6 bases). Germline lookup yields CDR1 SGHAT and CDR2 FQDESV (reference sequence). The CDR3 is 21 residues long. V dropped 2 bases and J dropped 7 bases, with 30 bases sitting between them. CDR3 sequence: CASSLFRRGGITRSFANVLTF. In nucleotides, the CDR3 is TGTGCCAGCAGCTTATTCCGACGGGGCGGGATCACTCGCTCTTTTGCCAACGTCCTGACTTTC.

The table lists this clonotype with many counts. In nucleotides, the CDR3 is TGTGCCAGCAGCGCGCCCCTTCTTTATAGCGGGACGACGCAGTATTTT. Amino acid sequence: CASSAPLLYSGTTQYF. The chain uses TRBV7-2 and TRBJ2-3, with 8 positions matching TRBD2. Germline V gene data show CDR1 as SGHTA and CDR2 as FQGNSA. Trimming removed 5 bases from V and 9 bases from J; junction bases left unmatched: 16. The CDR3 is 16 residues long.

The rearrangement uses TRBV20-1 and TRBJ2-3, with D unresolved. The CDR3 covers 14 residues. CDR1 is DFQATT and CDR2 is SNEGSKA in the germline V gene (reference sequence). Between the trimmed V and J ends, which lost 3 bases and 0 bases, there was a span of 10 bases. As DNA, the CDR3 is TGCAGTGCTAGTGGCGGATCTAGCACAGATACGCAGTATTTT. Amino acids: CSASGGSSTDTQYF.

CDR3: CASSYSLVASGFNEQFF. DNA of the CDR3: TGTGCCAGCAGTTATTCCCTTGTGGCTAGCGGGTTCAATGAGCAGTTCTTC. The rearrangement uses TRBV6-2 or TRBV6-3 and TRBJ2-1; 8 bases are shared with TRBD2. The CDR3 runs to 17 residues. Germline assignment: CDR1 MNHEY and CDR2 SVGEGT. Germline trimming cut 3 bases from V and 6 bases from J; bases unmatched to any gene: 13.

The chain uses TRBV7-2 and TRBJ2-4, with D possibly being TRBD1 (5 bases). Germline assignment: CDR1 SGHTA and CDR2 FQGNSA. This CDR3 is 13 amino acids long. Trimming pared 3 bases from V and 7 bases from J, leaving 10 bases between. The CDR3, as DNA: TGTGCCAGCAGCTTCGTAGGGGCGAACATTCAGTACTTC. This encodes CASSFVGANIQYF. The whole variable domain, remainder taken from reference TRBV7-2 and TRBJ2-4, is GAGVSQSPSNKVTEKGKDVELRCDPISGHTALYWYRQSLGQGLEFLIYFQGNSAPDKSGLPSDRFSAERTGGSVSTLTIQRTQQEDSAVYLCASSFVGANIQYFGAGTRLSVL.

The gene calls are TRBV10-3 and TRBJ2-6; D remains unclear. Germline assignment: CDR1 ENHRY and CDR2 SYGVKD. The CDR3 contains 17 residues. Trimming took 5 bases from V and 0 from J, leaving 14 bases between them. The CDR3 here is CAISSLRPPSGANVLTF. The CDR3 nucleotides read TGTGCCATCAGTTCCCTCCGGCCCCCCTCTGGGGCCAACGTCCTGACTTTC.

This clonotype was seen more than once but under ten times. The gene calls are TRBV7-8 and TRBJ2-6; D not certain. Trimming left V 4 bases short and J 2 bases short, with 9 bases between. The CDR3 loop spans 15 amino acids. Germline V lookup: CDR1 SGHVS, CDR2 FQNEAQ. The CDR3 loop reads CASSSQMAGANVLTF. The CDR3 nucleotides are TGTGCCAGCAGCTCACAGATGGCTGGGGCCAACGTCCTGACTTTC.

This clonotype showed up just a few times. V and J are TRBV20-1 and TRBJ1-5; D may be TRBD1 (6 bases). Germline V CDR1 and CDR2: DFQATT, SNEGSKA (reference sequence). V lost 3 bases and J lost 7, with 16 bases in between. There are 14 residues in the CDR3. CDR3 coding DNA: TGCAGTGCTAGCGATGTGGGGGCAGGCCAGCCCCAGCATTTT. Protein: CSASDVGAGQPQHF.

This clonotype has at least ten counts. The rearrangement uses TRBV20-1 and TRBJ2-3; perhaps TRBD2 as D (6 bases). Germline-derived CDR1 and CDR2 are DFQATT and SNEGSKA (reference sequence). Trimming cost V 3 bases and J 2 bases, with 12 bases left between them. This CDR3 spans 14 amino acids. The DNA of the CDR3 is TGCAGTGCTAGGGGGACTCTCCTCACAGATACGCAGTATTTT. The encoded protein is CSARGTLLTDTQYF.

The rearrangement joins TRBV24-1 to TRBJ2-5; D remains unclear. Trimming stripped 6 bases from V and 1 base from J, with 2 bases between. Germline CDR1 is KGHDR and CDR2 is SFDVKD. The CDR3 loop spans 11 amino acids. CDR3 sequence reads: CATSFQETQYF. CDR3 coding DNA: TGTGCCACCAGTTTCCAAGAGACCCAGTACTTC.

This clonotype turned up a few times. The CDR3: CSASMASGSPPGEQFF. CDR3 nucleotides: TGCAGTGCTAGTATGGCTAGCGGGTCTCCCCCCGGTGAGCAGTTCTTC. The chain employs TRBV20-1 and TRBJ2-1; 8 nucleotides match TRBD2. Trimming at V came to 3 bases and at J to 9 bases, leaving 16 bases not matched to a gene. Germline V gene data show CDR1 as DFQATT and CDR2 as SNEGSKA (reference sequence). This CDR3 comprises 16 residues.

This clonotype was seen a few times. The chain recombines TRBV7-3 with TRBJ2-1; 10 nucleotides match TRBD2. There are 15 residues in the CDR3. CDR1 SGHTA and CDR2 FQGTGA come from the germline V gene. Trimming at V came to 2 bases and at J to 7 bases, leaving 5 bases not matched to a gene. This chain's CDR3 is CASSLHSSGSNEQFF. Here the CDR3 DNA reads TGTGCCAGCAGCTTACACTCTAGCGGGAGTAATGAGCAGTTCTTC.

The V and J genes are TRBV10-1 and TRBJ2-1; tentatively, D is TRBD2 (5 bases). With 4 bases removed from V and 2 bases from J, the gap between germline ends came to 18 bases. CDR1 is WNHNN and CDR2 is SYGVQD in the germline V gene (reference sequence). The length of the CDR3 is 17 residues. CDR3 sequence (DNA): TGCGCCAGCAGTGGGACTCAACTGAGACGGACCTACAATGAGCAGTTCTTC. Translation: CASSGTQLRRTYNEQFF.

This clonotype has a handful of counts. V gene TRBV4-1 combines with J gene TRBJ2-5, with a weak D call TRBD2 (5 bases). The CDR3 is 17 residues long. Trimming took off 2 bases at V and 3 bases at J, with 19 bases between the two ends. Germline V gene sequence: CDR1 MGHRA, CDR2 YSYEKL. CDR3 protein: CASSQKGYGLREETQYF. DNA for the CDR3: TGCGCCAGCAGCCAAAAAGGGTACGGACTTCGTGAAGAGACCCAGTACTTC.

The chain recombines TRBV7-2 with TRBJ2-6; D ambiguous. Germline loops: CDR1 SGHTA, CDR2 FQGNSA. The V and J ends lost 5 bases and 1 base respectively, with 9 bases between them. The CDR3 is 15 amino acids. The chain's CDR3 is CASSLVWSGANVLTF. In nucleotides, the CDR3 is TGTGCCAGCAGCCTGGTGTGGTCTGGGGCCAACGTCCTGACTTTC.

The rearrangement joins TRBV10-3 to TRBJ2-3; TRBD2 agrees at 10 bases. The length of the CDR3 is 16 residues. CDR1 is ENHRY and CDR2 is SYGVKD in the germline V gene. V trimming: 4 bases; J trimming: 3 bases; junction bases outside the gene matches: 7. For the CDR3, the DNA is TGTGCCATCAGTGTGGAACTAGCGGGGAAAACAGATACGCAGTATTTT. This codes for CAISVELAGKTDTQYF.